These 6 T cell receptor beta chains originate from one sample sequenced in a study of cytomegalovirus exposure and HLA in healthy donors. Primers included in the PCR were 60 Vbeta and 13 Jbeta primers. Profiled with immunoSEQ multiplex PCR; TCRdb holds only in-frame clones, not every one. The sample consists of approximately 150,000 clones, more than 55% of them appearing once. Sequenced: PBMCs. These receptors all stem from a woman aged 55-75 years in good health and CMV-seronegative.

In DNA, the CDR3 is TGTGCCAGCACGGGACTAGCCCTAGAGCAGTACTTC. This sequence encodes CASTGLALEQYF. V is TRBV6-1 and J is TRBJ2-7; 9 bases match TRBD2. This CDR3 is 12 amino acids long. V gave up 7 bases and J gave up 7 bases; unmatched junction bases: 5. CDR1 is MNHNS and CDR2 is SASEGT in the germline V gene.

In this sample, this clone turned up a few times. This CDR3 is also generated by other DNA sequences in the sample. The CDR3 nucleotides read TGTGCCAGCTCCCCCTTGGCAGAGAACACTGAAGCTTTCTTT. It codes for CASSPLAENTEAFF. J is TRBJ1-1 and V is TRBV18; D gene uncertain. The V and J ends lost 6 bases and 1 base respectively, with 12 bases between them. The CDR3 length is 14 residues. In germline, CDR1 is KGHSH, CDR2 LQKENI.

CDR3 protein: CAIKGVYNEQFF. In DNA, the CDR3 is TGTGCCATCAAGGGGGTATACAATGAGCAGTTCTTC. The chain joins TRBV10-3 to TRBJ2-1, with TRBD1 as a possible D gene (6 bases). Germline V gene lookup returns CDR1 ENHRY and CDR2 SYGVKD. Trimming shortened V by 7 bases and J by 4 bases, and 8 bases separated the two germline ends. The CDR3 covers 12 residues.

The rearrangement joins TRBV18 to TRBJ2-7; 7 bases line up with TRBD1. The V gene end was trimmed by 0 bases and the J gene end by 2 bases; junction bases not matched to a gene: 4. Germline V gene sequence: CDR1 KGHSH, CDR2 LQKENI. The length of the CDR3 is 15 residues. The CDR3 region has the DNA TGTGCCAGCTCACCACCGTCGACAGGGACCTACGAGCAGTACTTC. Translation gives CASSPPSTGTYEQYF.

The rearrangement joins TRBV5-1 to TRBJ2-7, with D possibly being TRBD1 (6 bases). Trimming took 0 bases from V and 2 from J, leaving 12 bases between them. The CDR3 length is 15 residues. Germline-derived CDR1 and CDR2 are SGHRS and YFSETQ. The CDR3 nucleotides are TGCGCCAGCAGCTTGGGAACACAGGGCCCCTACGAGCAGTACTTC. Protein sequence: CASSLGTQGPYEQYF.

The V call is TRBV28, the J call TRBJ2-7; 9 nucleotides line up with TRBD2. CDR3 size: 18 residues. Trimming at V came to 3 bases and at J to 0 bases, leaving 12 bases not matched to a gene. Germline V gives CDR1 MDHEN, CDR2 SYDVKM. CDR3 nucleotide sequence: TGTGCCAGCAGTTTTGGCCTAGCGGGACGTAACCCCTCCTACGAGCAGTACTTC. Its translation is CASSFGLAGRNPSYEQYF.